These 21 T cell receptor beta chains share one sample of origin, sequenced in a study of T cell responses to AZD1222 COVID-19 vaccine. The table came from immunoSEQ multiplex PCR; TCRdb's copy has only in-frame clones and leaves some out. This sample has about 100,000 clones; over 75% occur once, and the top ten carry 1% to 1.5%. Sequencing was performed on peripheral blood, taken on day 0 of AZD1222 vaccination. These receptors were obtained from an adult in good health.

This clone has just one count. The chain has TRBV9 and TRBJ2-7; D call uncertain. Trimming took 0 bases from V and 2 from J, leaving 9 bases between them. Germline V gene lookup returns CDR1 SGDLS and CDR2 YYNGEE. This CDR3 contains 14 residues. The CDR3 reads CASSVVGRPYEQYF. The CDR3 nucleotides are TGTGCCAGCAGCGTAGTTGGCAGACCCTACGAGCAGTACTTC.

J is TRBJ1-1 and V is TRBV30; TRBD1 might be the D (5 bases). CDR3 length equals 15 residues. Germline V gene data show CDR1 as GTSNPN and CDR2 as SVGIG (reference sequence). Trimming took 4 bases from V and 5 from J, leaving 20 bases between them. The CDR3 DNA reads TGTGCCTGGACCCTCCGCGGGGGGGAGGGTACTGAAGCTTTCTTT. Protein sequence: CAWTLRGGEGTEAFF.

The J gene is TRBJ2-7, the V gene TRBV2; maybe TRBD1 (5 bases). V was shortened by 5 bases and J by 5 bases, with 10 bases between the two germline ends. The germline V gene has CDR1 SNHLY and CDR2 FYNNEI. The CDR3 extends over 12 amino acids. CDR3 protein: CASSKQDNEQYF. Here the CDR3 DNA reads TGTGCCAGCAGTAAACAGGATAACGAGCAGTACTTC.

This chain joins TRBV3-1 (or the pseudogene TRBV3-2) and TRBJ1-2; 7 bases agree with TRBD1. The CDR3 has 13 residues. Germline CDR1 reads LGHDT; CDR2 reads YNNKEL (reference sequence). The V segment lost 6 bases and the J segment 4 bases; nucleotides outside the gene matches: 5. The CDR3 sequence: CASSHRTGYGYTF. The CDR3 nucleotides are TGTGCCAGCAGTCACAGGACAGGCTATGGCTACACCTTC.

The genes are TRBV24-1 and TRBJ2-1, with 10 bases identical to TRBD2. The V gene's germline CDR1 is KGHDR and CDR2 SFDVKD. The length of the CDR3 is 16 residues. Trimming cost V 3 bases and J 7 bases; bases outside gene matches: 8. The CDR3 sequence: CATSDMSGGAGNEQFF. CDR3 nucleotide sequence: TGTGCCACCAGTGATATGAGCGGGGGGGCGGGTAATGAGCAGTTCTTC.

CDR3 residues: CASSPGGSQPQHF. Written as DNA, the CDR3 is TGCGCCAGCAGCCCGGGTGGGAGCCAGCCCCAGCATTTT. This chain connects TRBV4-1 to TRBJ1-5; unclear D gene. Germline CDR1 and CDR2: MGHRA and YSYEKL. V was cut by 4 bases and J by 7 bases, with 11 bases left in between. The CDR3 contains 13 residues.

The chain uses TRBV5-5 and TRBJ1-2; 7 bases agree with TRBD1. With V trimmed by 1 base and J by 5 bases, 17 bases remained unmatched. Looked up from germline, CDR1 is SGHKS and CDR2 is YYEKEE (reference sequence). This CDR3 has 18 residues. CDR3 region: CASSLRRQGSRVLYGYTF. CDR3 nucleotides: TGTGCCAGCAGCTTGCGTCGACAGGGTTCCCGCGTTTTATATGGCTACACCTTC.

The J gene is TRBJ2-1, the V gene TRBV5-1, with unresolved D. The CDR3 spans 14 residues. The germline V gene encodes CDR1 SGHRS and CDR2 YFSETQ. Trimming removed 0 bases from V and 0 bases from J, with 4 bases in between. CDR3 bases: TGCGCCAGCAGCTTGGGGAGCTCCTACAATGAGCAGTTCTTC. This translates into CASSLGSSYNEQFF.

This chain links TRBV5-6 with TRBJ2-5; D is unclear. The length of the CDR3 is 14 residues. Trimming pared 3 bases from V and 5 bases from J, leaving 14 bases between. Germline V CDR1 and CDR2: SGHDT, YYEEEE. DNA of the CDR3: TGTGCCAGCAGCTCCCTTAGTGTGGGGGAGACCCAGTACTTC. Protein sequence: CASSSLSVGETQYF. Looking up the rest from reference TRBV5-6 and TRBJ2-5 gives the full variable domain: DAGVTQSPTHLIKTRGQQVTLRCSPKSGHDTVSWYQQALGQGPQFIFQYYEEEERQRGNFPDRFSGHQFPNYSSELNVNALLLGDSALYLCASSSLSVGETQYFGPGTRLLVL.

The chain carries TRBV6-5 and TRBJ2-7; tentative D call: TRBD1 (6 bases). The ends were cut back, 4 bases at V and 0 bases at J, with 7 bases in the middle. This CDR3 has 13 amino acids. Germline values: CDR1 MNHEY, CDR2 SVGAGI. Here the CDR3 DNA reads TGTGCCAGCAGTTGGGGGCCCTCCTACGAGCAGTACTTC. Translation gives CASSWGPSYEQYF.

V usage is TRBV12-3 or TRBV12-4 and J usage is TRBJ1-1; D not certain. Trimming pared 3 bases from V and 7 bases from J, leaving 9 bases between. CDR3 size: 12 residues. CDR3: CASSFYDIEAFF. DNA of the CDR3: TGTGCCAGCAGTTTTTACGATATTGAAGCTTTCTTT.

The chain links TRBV19 to TRBJ1-1; D remains unclear. V was pared by 8 bases and J by 1 base, with 8 bases between. Germline V gene data show CDR1 as LNHDA and CDR2 as SQIVND (reference sequence). The CDR3 consists of 12 residues. The CDR3 reads CASSGENTEAFF. The DNA of the CDR3 is TGTGCCAGTTCCGGTGAGAACACTGAAGCTTTCTTT.

The chain joins TRBV4-1 to TRBJ1-4; possible D gene TRBD1, 6 bases. Deletions cut 3 bases from V and 6 bases from J, with 14 bases between. This CDR3 has 15 residues. Germline assignment: CDR1 MGHRA and CDR2 YSYEKL. This chain's CDR3 is CASSQSGVRHEKLFF. The CDR3 DNA sequence: TGCGCCAGCAGCCAGTCAGGGGTCCGCCATGAAAAACTGTTTTTT.

V and J are TRBV2 and TRBJ1-1; D remains ambiguous. Trimming removed 1 base at V and 4 bases at J, with 7 bases between. The germline V gene encodes CDR1 SNHLY and CDR2 FYNNEI. The CDR3 length is 13 residues. The CDR3 loop is CASSEVRATEAFF. CDR3 DNA: TGTGCCAGCAGTGAAGTACGAGCCACTGAAGCTTTCTTT.

The chain recombines TRBV6-1 with TRBJ1-5; D is perhaps TRBD1 (5 bases). CDR1 is MNHNS and CDR2 is SASEGT in the germline V gene. Trimming stripped 4 bases from V and 0 bases from J, with 19 bases between. The CDR3 totals 18 residues. The CDR3: CASSAPITRRGSNQPQHF. CDR3 sequence (DNA): TGTGCCAGCAGTGCCCCGATCACTCGGAGGGGTAGCAATCAGCCCCAGCATTTT.

This clone was recorded a few times. This chain uses TRBV6-4 with TRBJ2-3; the D gene is possibly TRBD2 (6 bases). V lost 1 base and J lost 0, with 8 bases in between. Per germline, CDR1 MRHNA and CDR2 SNTAGT. The CDR3 length is 15 residues. CDR3 amino acids: CASSDYAGSTDTQYF. CDR3 nucleotides: TGTGCCAGCAGTGACTATGCGGGGAGCACAGATACGCAGTATTTT.

V is TRBV19 and J is TRBJ1-4, with D unclear. V shed 3 bases and J shed 7 bases, with 9 bases lying between them. The CDR3 covers 13 residues. Germline values: CDR1 LNHDA, CDR2 SQIVND (reference sequence). CDR3 coding DNA: TGTGCCAGTAGTATCTCTGGGGTTGAAAAACTGTTTTTT. Protein: CASSISGVEKLFF.

V usage is TRBV7-9 and J usage is TRBJ1-6, with TRBD1 identical over 9 bases. Germline CDR1 reads SEHNR; CDR2 reads FQNEAQ (reference sequence). With V trimmed by 4 bases and J by 9 bases, 10 bases remained unmatched. The CDR3 runs to 16 residues. Written as DNA, the CDR3 is TGTGCCAGCAGCTCAACTCCGGGACAGGGAGTTTCACCCCTCCACTTT. Its protein is CASSSTPGQGVSPLHF.

This sequence joins TRBV3-1 (or the pseudogene TRBV3-2) and TRBJ1-6, with TRBD1 matching over 8 bases. V was clipped by 3 bases and J by 6 bases; unmatched bases: 7. Germline CDR1 reads LGHDT; CDR2 reads YNNKEL (reference sequence). This CDR3 region has 16 residues. CDR3 region: CASSHFGTGVNSPLHF. In nucleotides, the CDR3 is TGTGCCAGCAGCCATTTTGGGACAGGTGTTAATTCACCCCTCCACTTT.

The chain uses TRBV2 and TRBJ1-3; D remains unclear. Germline CDR1 is SNHLY and CDR2 is FYNNEI. V gave up 1 base and J gave up 1 base, with 11 bases separating them. The CDR3 sequence is 16 residues long. The CDR3 region has the DNA TGTGCCAGCAGTGAAGTCCCCGGACTTTCTGGAAACACCATATATTTT. Translation gives CASSEVPGLSGNTIYF. Combining the CDR3 with reference TRBV2 and TRBJ1-3 gives the whole variable domain EPEVTQTPSHQVTQMGQEVILRCVPISNHLYFYWYRQILGQKVEFLVSFYNNEISEKSEIFDDQFSVERPDGSNFTLKIRSTKLEDSAMYFCASSEVPGLSGNTIYFGEGSWLTVV.

The chain recombines TRBV19 with TRBJ2-1; D possibly corresponds to TRBD1 (5 bases). The CDR3 consists of 15 residues. V was clipped by 9 bases and J by 4 bases, with 19 bases between them. Looked up from germline, CDR1 is LNHDA and CDR2 is SQIVND (reference sequence). As DNA, the CDR3 is TGTGCCAGCAGGGTTTCCGCGGAGTATTACAATGAGCAGTTCTTC. The encoded protein is CASRVSAEYYNEQFF.